This T cell receptor beta chain came from a study of identical twins. Study outcomes and limitations: Conclusions came from cross-sectional statistical analysis, not from following the same donors.

Trimming pared 2 bases from V and 0 bases from J, leaving 14 bases between. CDR1 is SGHTA and CDR2 is FQGNSA in the germline V gene. The CDR3 contains 17 residues. Template switching supplied a universal primer site; unique molecular identifiers were carried on the cDNA. TCRdb analysed the 5' RACE reads with MiXCR anew, one entry per CDR3 protein. Of 700,000 to 950,000 distinct CDR3 sequences listed, more than 9% are singletons. Everyone who donated was a healthy Caucasian. Turning to this clonotype: Its antigen is not identified.

The same sample was also studied in work on yellow fever vaccine responses in identical twins.

The sequence was collected from a woman aged 18-30 years in good health. Specimen: PBMCs. This chain joins TRBV7-2 and TRBJ2-1, with D perhaps being TRBD1 or TRBD2 (6 bases each). The CDR3 sequence is CASSLTPGAVSYNEQFF. In nucleotides, the CDR3 is TGTGCCAGCAGCTTAACTCCGGGGGCGGTCTCCTACAATGAGCAGTTCTTC.